The T cell receptor (beta chain) described here comes from a study of blood T cell repertoires in COVID-19. As for the study in general: Both acute and convalescent COVID-19 samples were obtained from the United States, Italy and Spain. T cells, B-cell-depleted T cells, or PBMCs provided the cDNA or gDNA that served as material.

The CDR3 has 14 residues. V was trimmed by 7 bases and J by 2 bases, leaving 14 bases between them. CDR1 is MNHEY and CDR2 is SVGAGI in the germline V gene. The sample holds one count of this clone. In the source study's methods: Amplifying reference gene primers gave estimates of nucleated cell counts. Method: immunoSEQ multiplex PCR; TCRdb's copy keeps in-frame clones and lacks some. V, J and clone size derive from that table, while D and trimming were established from the DNA sequence. The sample carries about 130,000 clones, 88% recorded once. This chain uses TRBV6-5 with TRBJ1-1, with a possible D match to TRBD1 (5 bases). This TCR came from a man aged 65 to 85 with active COVID-19. The specimen sequenced was peripheral blood. The CDR3 bases are TGTGCCAGCACCCGAAAGGGGATTAACACTGAAGCTTTCTTT. This gives the protein CASTRKGINTEAFF.